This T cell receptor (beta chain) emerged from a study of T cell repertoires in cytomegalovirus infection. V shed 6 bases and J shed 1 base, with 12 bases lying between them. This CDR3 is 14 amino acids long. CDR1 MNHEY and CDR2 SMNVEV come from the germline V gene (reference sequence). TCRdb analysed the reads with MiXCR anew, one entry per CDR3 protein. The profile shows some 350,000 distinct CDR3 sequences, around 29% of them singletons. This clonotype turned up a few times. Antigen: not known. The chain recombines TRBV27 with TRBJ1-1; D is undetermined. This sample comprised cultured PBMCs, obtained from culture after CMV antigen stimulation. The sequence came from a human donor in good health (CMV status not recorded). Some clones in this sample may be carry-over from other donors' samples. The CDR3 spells CASSYSGPNTEAFF. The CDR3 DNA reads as TGTGCCAGCAGCTATTCGGGCCCGAACACTGAAGCTTTCTTT.